The rows below give T cell receptor beta chains drawn from one sample of a study of radiation and T cells in renal cell carcinoma. This table comes from immunoSEQ multiplex PCR, and its TCRdb copy is limited to in-frame clones, with some not included. The sample records 5,500 to 6,000 clones, around 65% being singletons. Specimen: tumor tissue, collected from a patient whose treatment was nephrectomy without radiotherapy. These receptors originate from a human donor with renal cell carcinoma. The CDR3 runs from the conserved cysteine through the conserved F or W. The D gene is left open where the match is weak. The size field is filled for only some rows; it gives once, few, many or a size class.

V gene	J gene	D gene	clone size	CDR3 protein	CDR3 DNA
TRBV28	TRBJ2-3	TRBD2	NA	CASSSAGGESTDTQYF	TGTGCCAGCAGTTCTGCGGGGGGGGAGAGCACAGATACGCAGTATTTT
TRBV28	TRBJ1-3	NA	NA	CASSFSAPPGLDF	TGTGCCAGCAGTTTTTCTGCCCCCCCGGGACTAGATTTT
TRBV10-3	TRBJ2-3	TRBD2	NA	CASGLAGADTQYF	TGTGCCAGCGGACTAGCGGGAGCCGATACGCAGTATTTT
TRBV6-6	TRBJ1-1	NA	few	CASSYLRGGANTEAFF	TGTGCCAGCAGTTACCTTAGGGGGGGCGCGAACACTGAAGCTTTCTTT
TRBV28	TRBJ1-1	NA	NA	CASSSVASSGFF	TGTGCCAGCAGTTCCGTCGCGAGCTCGGGTTTCTTT
TRBV28	TRBJ2-7	NA	few	CASSLPGTGYEQYF	TGTGCCAGCAGTTTGCCCGGGACTGGGTACGAGCAGTACTTC
TRBV28	TRBJ1-2	TRBD1	NA	CASSSATGAPYGYTF	TGTGCCAGCAGCTCCGCGACAGGGGCTCCCTATGGCTACACCTTC
TRBV30	TRBJ1-6	NA	once	CAWTLQGFLRPSPLHF	TGTGCCTGGACCCTACAGGGATTTTTACGCCCTTCACCCCTCCACTTT
TRBV7-2	TRBJ2-3	NA	NA	CASSSGDAQYF	TGTGCCAGCAGCTCCGGAGATGCGCAGTATTTT
TRBV28	TRBJ2-1	TRBD2	few	CASIGAGGNNEQFF	TGTGCCAGCATCGGGGCGGGAGGGAACAATGAGCAGTTCTTC
TRBV7-2	TRBJ2-7	NA	once	CASSLGFPGYEQYF	TGTGCCAGCAGCTTAGGTTTCCCGGGCTACGAGCAGTACTTC
TRBV2	TRBJ1-1	NA	NA	CASSVEMNTEAFF	TGTGCCAGCAGTGTTGAGATGAACACTGAAGCTTTCTTT
TRBV10-1	TRBJ2-7	NA	NA	CASSEQVLRPSEQYF	TGCGCCAGCAGTGAGCAAGTACTACGGCCGAGCGAGCAGTACTTC
TRBV7-9	TRBJ2-1	NA	few	CASSLPPGRNEQFF	TGTGCCAGCAGCTTGCCCCCAGGGAGGAATGAGCAGTTCTTC
TRBV9	TRBJ2-1	NA	NA	CASSVDGGYNEQFF	TGTGCCAGCAGCGTAGATGGCGGGTACAATGAGCAGTTCTTC
TRBV4-2	TRBJ2-5	TRBD2	NA	CASSQDAPGPAGGGETQYF	TGTGCCAGCAGCCAAGATGCCCCCGGGCCAGCGGGAGGTGGGGAGACCCAGTACTTC
TRBV7-9	TRBJ2-5	TRBD1	NA	CASSLDRAETQYF	TGTGCCAGCAGCCTCGACAGGGCAGAGACCCAGTACTTC
TRBV27	TRBJ2-1	TRBD1	few	CASKPGQAFGEQFF	TGTGCCAGCAAGCCGGGACAGGCTTTCGGGGAGCAGTTCTTC
TRBV9	TRBJ1-1	NA	NA	CASSVEDVKGTEAFF	TGTGCCAGCAGCGTAGAGGACGTCAAGGGCACTGAAGCTTTCTTT
TRBV11-1	TRBJ2-7	TRBD2	NA	CASSLVASGSYEQYF	TGTGCCAGCAGCTTAGTGGCTAGCGGATCCTACGAGCAGTACTTC
TRBV7-2	TRBJ2-5	TRBD2	NA	CASSLGAGGPMETQYF	TGTGCCAGCAGCTTAGGCGCGGGAGGGCCGATGGAGACCCAGTACTTC
TRBV27	TRBJ2-2	TRBD2	NA	CASSLSPLAGKSANTGELFF	TGTGCCAGCAGTTTATCTCCGCTAGCGGGAAAATCCGCGAACACCGGGGAGCTGTTTTTT
TRBV6-6	TRBJ2-2	NA	medium-sized	CASRIGLTGGELFF	TGTGCCAGTCGAATCGGACTCACTGGCGGGGAGCTGTTTTTT